The 27 T cell receptor beta chains below come from one sample, sequenced in a study of blood T cell repertoires in COVID-19. Using immunoSEQ multiplex PCR, the repertoire was profiled, and TCRdb retains in-frame clones only, with some absent. This repertoire shows 250,000 to 300,000 clones, approximately 85% found once; its top ten account for 0.8%. Sequencing was performed on peripheral blood. The origin of the receptors is a woman aged 30 to 39 with acute or convalescent COVID-19.

This clone was found a few times. The chain employs TRBV19 and TRBJ1-6, with D hard to call. There are 13 residues in the CDR3. Germline-derived CDR1 and CDR2 are LNHDA and SQIVND (reference sequence). The germline V and J ends were trimmed by 0 bases and 12 bases, with 9 bases remaining between them. The DNA of the CDR3 is TGTGCCAGTAGTATAGACCCAATTTTACCCCTCCACTTT. This sequence encodes CASSIDPILPLHF. Full variable domain (rest looked up from reference TRBV19 and TRBJ1-6): DGGITQSPKYLFRKEGQNVTLSCEQNLNHDAMYWYRQDPGQGLRLIYYSQIVNDFQKGDIAEGYSVSREKKESFPLTVTSAQKNPTAFYLCASSIDPILPLHFGNGTRLTVT.

The chain joins TRBV13 to TRBJ2-3; TRBD2 matches 9 bases. The CDR3 is 17 amino acids. Per germline, CDR1 PRHDT and CDR2 FYEKMQ (reference sequence). V lost 5 bases and J lost 2; bases outside the gene matches: 11. The CDR3 DNA reads TGTGCCAGCAGCCATCGACTAGCGGAGAAATCCACAGATACGCAGTATTTT. Protein sequence: CASSHRLAEKSTDTQYF.

The V and J genes are TRBV30 and TRBJ1-1; no clear D. Germline values: CDR1 GTSNPN, CDR2 SVGIG (reference sequence). The CDR3 loop spans 13 amino acids. V was trimmed by 0 bases and J by 3 bases, leaving 8 bases between them. In DNA, the CDR3 is TGTGCCTGGAGTGTACGGTTCGACACTGAAGCTTTCTTT. It is translated as CAWSVRFDTEAFF.

J is TRBJ2-7 and V is TRBV6-2 or TRBV6-3, with D tentatively TRBD1 (6 bases). The CDR3 has 14 amino acids. Germline CDR1 reads MNHEY; CDR2 reads SVGEGT. V lost 5 bases to trimming and J lost 2 bases, with 13 bases between them. This CDR3 reads CASSNPGQTYEQYF. CDR3 in DNA: TGTGCCAGCAGTAACCCGGGACAAACCTACGAGCAGTACTTC.

The rearrangement links TRBV7-9 to TRBJ2-1, with D hard to call. Trimming took off 5 bases at V and 9 bases at J, with 14 bases between the two ends. The CDR3 has 13 amino acids. Germline assignment: CDR1 SEHNR and CDR2 FQNEAQ (reference sequence). CDR3 DNA sequence: TGTGCCAGCAGCCAAACCTCCCAGTTTGAGCAGTTCTTC. Translated: CASSQTSQFEQFF.

As concerns this clone: Different DNA sequences within this sample yield the same CDR3. The genes are TRBV6-5 and TRBJ2-7, with TRBD1 matching over 7 bases. The V gene end was trimmed by 8 bases and the J gene end by 2 bases; junction bases not matched to a gene: 12. This CDR3 region has 15 residues. CDR1 is MNHEY and CDR2 is SVGAGI in the germline V gene. Written as DNA, the CDR3 is TGTGCCAGCGTATTCCGGGACAGCCACACCTACGAGCAGTACTTC. Its protein product is CASVFRDSHTYEQYF.

J is TRBJ2-7 and V is TRBV5-1; unclear D gene. The CDR3 sequence is 11 residues long. The V end was cut by 4 bases, the J end by 2 bases, with 4 bases between. Germline assignment: CDR1 SGHRS and CDR2 YFSETQ. For the CDR3, the DNA is TGCGCCAGCAGCGCGGCCTACGAGCAGTACTTC. As protein: CASSAAYEQYF.

The chain uses TRBV7-8 and TRBJ1-5; TRBD1 matches 8 bases. This CDR3 is 14 amino acids long. Germline values: CDR1 SGHVS, CDR2 FQNEAQ. Germline trimming cut 4 bases from V and 7 bases from J; bases unmatched to any gene: 6. For the CDR3, the DNA is TGTGCCAGCAGCTCGACAGGGGTCGGACAGCCCCAGCATTTT. Translated: CASSSTGVGQPQHF.

J is TRBJ2-2 and V is TRBV24-1; TRBD1 is a possible D gene (5 bases). There are 16 residues in the CDR3. Germline V CDR1 and CDR2: KGHDR, SFDVKD. Trimming removed 3 bases from V and 2 bases from J, with 12 bases in between. This CDR3 is CATSDAGSQNTGELFF. DNA for the CDR3: TGTGCCACCAGTGATGCAGGGTCACAAAACACCGGGGAGCTGTTTTTT.

There are a few counts of this clone. The chain carries TRBV6-2 or TRBV6-3 and TRBJ2-1; 14 nucleotides agree with TRBD2. CDR3 length equals 17 residues. Germline V gene sequence: CDR1 MNHEY, CDR2 SVGEGT. V was clipped by 6 bases and J by 2 bases; unmatched bases: 6. CDR3 DNA sequence: TGTGCCAGCAGCCCCGGGACTAGCGGGAGAGCCTACAATGAGCAGTTCTTC. This sequence encodes CASSPGTSGRAYNEQFF.

The chain recombines TRBV11-3 with TRBJ2-1; possibly TRBD2 for D (6 bases). Trimming cost V 3 bases and J 5 bases, with 14 bases left between them. The germline V gene has CDR1 SGHNT and CDR2 YENEEA. CDR3 length: 15 residues. CDR3 nucleotides: TGTGCCAGCAGCTTGGGGGGAGTAGTCGACAATGAGCAGTTCTTC. This gives the protein CASSLGGVVDNEQFF.

This clone was recorded once. The CDR3 DNA is TGTGCCTGGGGCGTCCCCGAGAGTTACGAGCAGTACTTC. Translation: CAWGVPESYEQYF. This chain joins TRBV7-9 and TRBJ2-7, with a weak D call TRBD1 (5 bases). CDR1 is SEHNR and CDR2 is FQNEAQ in the germline V gene (reference sequence). The germline V and J ends were trimmed by 11 bases and 4 bases, with 18 bases remaining between them. The CDR3 is 13 residues long.

Turning to this clone: Additional DNA sequences in this sample encode the identical CDR3. The chain combines TRBV6-5 with TRBJ2-3, with TRBD2 matching 9 bases. The CDR3 consists of 15 residues. The V gene's germline CDR1 is MNHEY and CDR2 SVGAGI. V trimming: 4 bases; J trimming: 1 base; junction bases outside the gene matches: 3. The CDR3 DNA follows: TGTGCCAGCAGTTTAGCGGGAGCCGGCACAGATACGCAGTATTTT. Protein sequence: CASSLAGAGTDTQYF.

This clone was counted a few times. V and J are TRBV11-2 and TRBJ1-2, with a weak D call TRBD1 (5 bases). The V and J ends lost 2 bases and 3 bases respectively, with 7 bases between them. The germline CDR1 and CDR2 sequences are SGHAT and FQNNGV. The CDR3 is 13 amino acids. The CDR3 is CASSLSTDYGYTF. Here the CDR3 DNA reads TGTGCCAGCAGCTTATCGACAGACTATGGCTACACCTTC.

This clone was observed a single time. This chain joins TRBV15 and TRBJ1-5, with 7 bases matching TRBD1. With 0 bases clipped from V and 5 bases from J, the junction kept 4 bases outside the gene matches. This CDR3 region has 15 residues. Germline values: CDR1 LNHNV, CDR2 YYDKDF (reference sequence). The CDR3 DNA sequence: TGTGCCACCAGCAGAGAAAGGACAGGCTATCAGCCCCAGCATTTT. Its protein is CATSRERTGYQPQHF. Filled out from reference TRBV15 and TRBJ1-5, the complete variable domain reads DAMVIQNPRYQVTQFGKPVTLSCSQTLNHNVMYWYQQKSSQAPKLLFHYYDKDFNNEADTPDNFQSRRPNTSFCFLDIRSPGLGDTAMYLCATSRERTGYQPQHFGDGTRLSIL.

The CDR3 DNA is TGTGCCAACAGCGGGGAGGAGACCCAGTACTTC. Amino acid sequence: CANSGEETQYF. The rearrangement joins TRBV2 to TRBJ2-5; TRBD2 aligns across 7 bases. J was trimmed by 5 bases and V by 10 bases; bases with no gene match: 4. Germline loops: CDR1 SNHLY, CDR2 FYNNEI. The CDR3 sequence is 11 residues long.

The CDR3 DNA reads TGTGCCTGGAGTGTGGGGGGAGTAGAGACCCAGTACTTC. It specifies CAWSVGGVETQYF. This rearrangement joins TRBV30 to TRBJ2-5; the D gene is possibly TRBD2 (6 bases). V was pared by 0 bases and J by 4 bases, with 9 bases between. Germline assignment: CDR1 GTSNPN and CDR2 SVGIG (reference sequence). CDR3 length equals 13 residues.

The V call is TRBV5-5, the J call TRBJ2-7; TRBD2 matches at 8 bases. Trimming removed 0 bases from V and 4 bases from J; junction bases left unmatched: 6. The CDR3 extends over 15 amino acids. Germline V CDR1 and CDR2: SGHKS, YYEKEE (reference sequence). The CDR3 DNA reads TGTGCCAGCAGCTTGGCGTTTGGCGGGGGGTACGAGCAGTACTTC. This sequence encodes CASSLAFGGGYEQYF.

A few counts support this clone. V usage is TRBV19 and J usage is TRBJ1-4; TRBD1 is a possible D gene (6 bases). Looked up from germline, CDR1 is LNHDA and CDR2 is SQIVND (reference sequence). The CDR3 extends over 11 amino acids. Trimming stripped 3 bases from V and 13 bases from J, with 9 bases between. CDR3: CASSMQGGLFF. DNA for the CDR3: TGTGCCAGTAGTATGCAAGGGGGACTGTTTTTT.

CDR3: CASSLAGTGGNYGYTF. The CDR3, as DNA: TGTGCCAGCAGTTTGGCAGGGACAGGGGGCAACTATGGCTACACCTTC. V usage is TRBV28 and J usage is TRBJ1-2; 12 nucleotides line up with TRBD1. V lost 3 bases, J lost 2 bases, and 4 bases stayed unmatched. The CDR3 runs 16 residues. The germline gives CDR1 MDHEN, CDR2 SYDVKM.

V is TRBV12-3 or TRBV12-4 and J is TRBJ2-7; the match to TRBD2 covers 12 bases. With V trimmed by 8 bases and J by 4 bases, 3 bases remained unmatched. This CDR3 is built from 13 residues. The CDR3 DNA follows: TGTGCCAGCCGGACTAGCGGGAATTACGAGCAGTACTTC. Amino acid sequence: CASRTSGNYEQYF.

The chain combines TRBV19 with TRBJ1-5; tentative D call: TRBD1 (6 bases). The CDR3 has 16 residues. The V end lost 3 bases, the J end lost 2 bases, and 14 bases lay between the germline ends. CDR1 LNHDA and CDR2 SQIVND come from the germline V gene (reference sequence). This CDR3 is CASSIRDTSGNQPQHF. The CDR3 nucleotides read TGTGCCAGTAGTATCCGGGACACCTCGGGCAATCAGCCCCAGCATTTT.

This CDR3 reads CASSHRRGTTPDYGYTF. The DNA of the CDR3 is TGTGCCAGCAGTCACCGCCGGGGGACCACCCCCGACTATGGCTACACCTTC. The chain links TRBV27 to TRBJ1-2; possibly TRBD1 for D (5 bases). Looked up from germline, CDR1 is MNHEY and CDR2 is SMNVEV (reference sequence). Trimming removed 5 bases from V and 3 bases from J, with 22 bases in between. This CDR3 contains 17 residues.

This chain uses TRBV18 with TRBJ1-4; 7 nucleotides match TRBD1. V trimming: 4 bases; J trimming: 7 bases; junction bases outside the gene matches: 15. CDR1 is KGHSH, CDR2 LQKENI, per germline. The CDR3 is 17 residues long. The CDR3 bases are TGTGCCAGCTCACGGCTTAACGGGGACAGCCATCCTGAAAAACTGTTTTTT. It yields the protein CASSRLNGDSHPEKLFF.

The chain uses TRBV9 and TRBJ1-5; 7 bases agree with TRBD1. The CDR3 contains 15 residues. V shed 7 bases, J shed 1 base, and the junction held 8 bases outside the gene matches. Germline V lookup: CDR1 SGDLS, CDR2 YYNGEE. The CDR3 DNA follows: TGTGCCAGCGGCTCCGGGACAGCAAGCAATCAGCCCCAGCATTTT. Its protein is CASGSGTASNQPQHF.

The chain has TRBV7-6 and TRBJ2-3; weak D call: TRBD2 (6 bases). The CDR3 is 16 residues long. V gave up 5 bases and J gave up 1 base, with 16 bases separating them. The germline V gene has CDR1 SGHVS and CDR2 FNYEAQ. CDR3 sequence reads: CASSRYAAGRTDTQYF. CDR3 nucleotides: TGTGCCAGCAGCCGGTATGCAGCGGGCCGCACAGATACGCAGTATTTT.

The chain joins TRBV29-1 to TRBJ2-7; D call uncertain. V lost 4 bases and J lost 4, with 14 bases in between. The CDR3 consists of 13 residues. CDR1 and CDR2 (germline): SQVTM, ANQGSEA. Written as DNA, the CDR3 is TGCAGCGTTGTCCCACCTGCGAAATACGAGCAGTACTTC. Amino acid sequence: CSVVPPAKYEQYF.